This T cell receptor (beta chain) was sequenced for a study of T-cell memory formation after mild COVID-19. This clonotype was detected only a few times. Its antigen is unknown. Constant-segment-primed 5'RACE gave TCR alpha and TCR beta cDNA libraries with sample barcodes and UMIs. TCRdb fed the 5' RACE reads into MiXCR, producing one record per CDR3 protein. The sample contains roughly 62,000 distinct CDR3 sequences, about a tenth of which appear only once. Study-level points and caveats: Clones that contracted clustered mainly in CM and EM if CD4+ and in EMRA if CD8+. Cross-reactive memory appears to have joined, as suggested by some responding clones showing up in pre-infection memory. Clones from the second wave (peaking day 37) had unconfirmed SARS-CoV-2 specificity.

The TCR was taken from a man aged 18 to 30 who had mild COVID-19 (a few samples of this study predate the infection). Cell type and time point are not known. Sequencing was done on a sample of PBMCs or a T cell subset sorted from them (not recorded which).

For the CDR3, the DNA is TGTGCCAGCAGTTCAAGGGGCACAGATACGCAGTATTTT. It specifies CASSSRGTDTQYF. The rearrangement uses TRBV12-3 or TRBV12-4 and TRBJ2-3; D is unresolved. The V gene lost 4 bases and the J gene lost 1 base, with 6 bases spanning the gap. The CDR3 is 13 amino acids.